What follows are 4 T cell receptor beta chains derived from one specimen sequenced in a study of blood T cell repertoires in COVID-19. Assay used: immunoSEQ multiplex PCR; TCRdb lists only in-frame clones, some missing. The sample shows 95,000 or so clones, about 84% of them seen only once. Sequencing was performed on peripheral blood. The receptors were gathered from an elderly man with active or convalescent COVID-19.

This sequence joins TRBV15 and TRBJ1-1; 8 bases line up with TRBD1. Germline-derived CDR1 and CDR2 are LNHNV and YYDKDF (reference sequence). The CDR3 covers 16 residues. With V trimmed by 0 bases and J by 4 bases, 7 bases remained unmatched. The CDR3 sequence is CATSRDWQGAGTEAFF. The CDR3 coding sequence is TGTGCCACCAGCAGAGATTGGCAGGGGGCGGGCACTGAAGCTTTCTTT.

The chain recombines TRBV2 with TRBJ2-7; possibly TRBD2 for D (6 bases). Trimming pared 7 bases from V and 2 bases from J, leaving 15 bases between. The CDR3 runs 14 residues. The germline V gene has CDR1 SNHLY and CDR2 FYNNEI. The CDR3: CASTQEGEPYEQYF. The CDR3, as DNA: TGTGCCAGCACCCAGGAGGGTGAACCCTACGAGCAGTACTTC.

This chain uses TRBV5-1 with TRBJ2-1; D remains ambiguous. V was cut by 8 bases and J by 1 base, with 4 bases left in between. Looked up from germline, CDR1 is SGHRS and CDR2 is YFSETQ. The CDR3 length is 11 residues. The chain's CDR3 is CASKSYNEQFF. In DNA, the CDR3 is TGCGCCAGTAAATCCTACAATGAGCAGTTCTTC. The complete variable domain, with remaining parts taken from reference TRBV5-1 and TRBJ2-1, reads KAGVTQTPRYLIKTRGQQVTLSCSPISGHRSVSWYQQTPGQGLQFLFEYFSETQRNKGNFPGRFSGRQFSNSRSEMNVSTLELGDSALYLCASKSYNEQFFGPGTRLTVL.

The chain links TRBV6-5 to TRBJ1-5, with D perhaps TRBD1 (5 bases). V was cut by 5 bases and J by 2 bases, with 13 bases left in between. Germline CDR1 reads MNHEY; CDR2 reads SVGAGI. CDR3 length equals 15 residues. CDR3 sequence reads: CASSPRGGRNQPQHF. In DNA form, the CDR3 reads TGTGCCAGCAGTCCTAGGGGAGGGCGCAATCAGCCCCAGCATTTT.